At least ten counts were recorded for the clone carrying this TCR beta chain. Its antigen is still unknown. Researchers took RNA transcripts and amplified the TCR beta CDR3 regions from them. The primer set for the first-round RT-PCR of the TCR CDR3 was HTBI. From the multiplex PCR reads, TCRdb called clonotypes with MiXCR, one entry per CDR3 protein. The sample has 200,000 to 250,000 distinct CDR3 sequences, about 17% seen once; the top ten hold around 28%. This sample was included in a study of T cells in Graves' hyperthyroidism and ophthalmopathy. Notes on the study in general: In validation, the model predicted ophthalmopathy. These predictions came a median roughly six months before onset.

The germline gives CDR1 LGHDT, CDR2 YNNKEL (reference sequence). J was trimmed by 7 bases and V by 1 base; bases with no gene match: 9. The length of the CDR3 is 15 residues. The receptor comes from a woman younger than 35 with Graves' ophthalmopathy. The J gene is TRBJ1-2, the V gene TRBV3-1, with TRBD1 identical over 7 bases. What was sequenced was blood. The CDR3 DNA sequence: TGTGCCAGCAGCCAAGTTGGGTTTTGGGACAGTGGCTACACCTTC. Protein: CASSQVGFWDSGYTF.